This TCR beta chain was identified during a study of blood T cell repertoires in COVID-19 (dated by TCRdb to about 2020). General notes on the study: Samples from collaborators originated in the United States, Italy and Spain and spanned both the acute and convalescent phases of COVID-19. The material from the prospective study consisted of cDNA or gDNA derived from T cells, B-cell-depleted T cells, or PBMCs. The samples were drawn from two sources: the first 160 participants of the ongoing ImmuneRACE study, and about 1,300 subjects contributed by 6 global collaborators. The repertoires were made available in a free public database intended to serve as a resource for research on the immune response to SARS-CoV-2. The dataset comprised deeply sampled blood TCRbeta repertoires from subjects exposed to, actively infected with, or recovered from COVID-19. Where available, HLA class I and class II types were obtained from metadata supplied by the sample provider rather than from assay-based typing. The sample metadata nearly always contained a de-identified subject ID, COVID-19 status, age in years and sex. Beyond this particular receptor, the publication reports: How much clinical and demographic metadata was included differed by source and by participant, and the metadata was provided uncurated.

TCRbeta CDR3 regions were amplified from genomic DNA using the immunoSEQ Assay, a bias-controlled multiplex PCR. The authors' analysis ran thus. Nucleated cell counts per sample were estimated from amplification of reference gene primers within the assay. Sequence reads were collapsed and filtered to measure the absolute abundance of every unique TCRbeta CDR3 rearrangement. For each sample, productive Simpson clonality was calculated as the square root of Simpson's diversity index across productive rearrangements. TCRdb carries this immuneACCESS record with in-frame sequences only. Its versions omit some clonotypes, under half of them owing to an unresolved V gene in the studies checked, with the rest unexplained. V and J calls plus clone size are reproduced from that table; the DNA served to infer D and trimming. Within this sample are about 390,000 clones, with approximately 90% of them counted one time only. The ten largest clones capture about a tenth of the sample.

Participants in the prospective study were aged about 18 to 89 years, lived in 20 to 30 United States geographic areas, and enrolled through a virtual design. In the prospective study, cohorts were assigned on the basis of participant-reported clinical history obtained from a screening survey and a study questionnaire. Recovered participants in ImmuneRACE Cohort 3 were defined by two consecutive negative NP/OP PCR tests, clearance by a healthcare professional, or resolution of symptoms. Mobile phlebotomists in the prospective study collected whole blood, serum and a nasopharyngeal or oropharyngeal swab from every participant. Over an approximately 2-month period, participants in the prospective study had the option of providing additional blood draws and questionnaires. Before DNA extraction, blood samples from the prospective study were shipped at room temperature or frozen. In regard to this clone: What this receptor recognizes is not known. One base away there is no much larger clone; base qualities are not given.

CDR1 and CDR2 (SGHRS, YFSETQ) derive from the germline V gene. The CDR3, cysteine through phenylalanine, is 14 amino acids long. Kept here is only the CDR3 DNA, which spans 42 bases and is read in frame from base 1. V was cut back by 5 bases and J by 7 bases, leaving a gap of 15 bases between them. The clonotype was recovered from a woman between 45 and 65 years old who had recovered from COVID-19. Sequences were obtained from PBMCs or T cells enriched from blood (not recorded which). The chain employs TRBV5-1 and TRBJ1-4; the D gene is possibly TRBD1, with 6 bases matching. CDR3 sequence: CASSPQGLSEKLFF. Read as DNA, the sequence is TGCGCCAGCAGTCCACAGGGTCTGAGTGAAAAACTGTTTTTT.